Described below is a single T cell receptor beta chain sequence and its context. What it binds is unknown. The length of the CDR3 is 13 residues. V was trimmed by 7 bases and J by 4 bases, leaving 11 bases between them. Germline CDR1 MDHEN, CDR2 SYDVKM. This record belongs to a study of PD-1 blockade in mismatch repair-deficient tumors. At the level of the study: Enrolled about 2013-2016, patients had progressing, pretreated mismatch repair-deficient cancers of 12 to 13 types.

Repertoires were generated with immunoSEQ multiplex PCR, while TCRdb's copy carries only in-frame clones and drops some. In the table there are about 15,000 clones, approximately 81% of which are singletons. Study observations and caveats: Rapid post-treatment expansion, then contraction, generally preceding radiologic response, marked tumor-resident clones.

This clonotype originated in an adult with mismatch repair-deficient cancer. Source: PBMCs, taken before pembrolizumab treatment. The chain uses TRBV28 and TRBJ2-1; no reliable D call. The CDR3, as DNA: TGTGCCAGCAATCACGGGCAGTACAATGAGCAGTTCTTC. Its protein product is CASNHGQYNEQFF.